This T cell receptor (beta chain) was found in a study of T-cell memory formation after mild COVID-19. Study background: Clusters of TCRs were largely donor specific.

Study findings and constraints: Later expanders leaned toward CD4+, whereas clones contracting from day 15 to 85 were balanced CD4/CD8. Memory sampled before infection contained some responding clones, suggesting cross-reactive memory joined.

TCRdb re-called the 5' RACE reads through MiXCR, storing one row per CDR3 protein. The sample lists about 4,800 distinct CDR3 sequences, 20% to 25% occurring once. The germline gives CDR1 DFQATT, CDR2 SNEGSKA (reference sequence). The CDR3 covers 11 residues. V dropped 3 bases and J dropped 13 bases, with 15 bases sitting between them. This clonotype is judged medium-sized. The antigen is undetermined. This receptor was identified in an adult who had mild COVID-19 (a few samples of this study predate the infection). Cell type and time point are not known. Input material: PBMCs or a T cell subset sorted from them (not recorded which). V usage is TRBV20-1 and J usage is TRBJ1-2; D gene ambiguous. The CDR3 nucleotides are TGCAGTGCTAGTTCCACCAGGTCCGGCACCTTC. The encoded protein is CSASSTRSGTF.